These T cell receptor beta chains were read from a single sample in a study of CD4 T cells in relation to SARS-CoV-2 and coronaviruses. These receptors are not linked to any known antigen. Clones were read by immunoSEQ multiplex PCR, and TCRdb kept only the in-frame ones, dropping some. Counted here are under 20,000 clones, around 82% occurring once; the ten biggest clones make up about 17%. The sample was CD4+ T cells from PBMCs, cultured in vitro. The receptors were sampled from a human donor in good health. CDR3s include the opening cysteine and the closing phenylalanine or tryptophan. The D gene is left open where the match is weak. A row's size may be missing; if present it is once, few, many or a size class.

j_call d_call v_call clone_size cdr3_nt cdr3_aa
TRBJ2-7 - TRBV6-5 - TGTGCCAGCAGTTACTCTACCGGGGAAAGCGTCCACGAGCAGTACTTC CASSYSTGESVHEQYF
TRBJ2-3 TRBD1 TRBV18 - TGTGCCAGCTCACCATCGGACAGGGCCTACACAGATACGCAGTATTTT CASSPSDRAYTDTQYF
TRBJ1-1 - TRBV10-3 - TGTGCCATCAGTGATCCAATGGACGAACTGAACACTGAAGCTTTCTTT CAISDPMDELNTEAFF
TRBJ2-2 TRBD1 TRBV7-6 - TGTGCCAGCAGCCGCGGACAGGGGAACACCGGGGAGCTGTTTTTT CASSRGQGNTGELFF
TRBJ2-7 - TRBV3-1/TRBV3-2 - TGTGCCAGCAGCCAAGCGGCGGTTAGCTCCTACGAGCAGTACTTC CASSQAAVSSYEQYF
TRBJ2-3 - TRBV9 - TGTGCCAGCAGCGGACCTCGTAGCACAGATACGCAGTATTTT CASSGPRSTDTQYF
TRBJ2-1 - TRBV5-4 once TGTGCCAGCAGCCCGGGTAGGGGCAATGAGCAGTTCTTC CASSPGRGNEQFF
TRBJ2-2 - TRBV6-5 - TGTGCCAGCAGCGAGGGGGGAACCGGGGAGCTGTTTTTT CASSEGGTGELFF
TRBJ1-1 - TRBV7-3 - TGTGCCAGCAGCTTCCAGGAAAACACTGAAGCTTTCTTT CASSFQENTEAFF
TRBJ1-3 - TRBV19 - TGTGCCAGTAGTCATACAGGCTCTGGAAACACCATATATTTT CASSHTGSGNTIYF
TRBJ2-7 TRBD2 TRBV2 - TGTGCCAATCGGAGGACTAGGCTCTACGAGCAGTACTTC CANRRTRLYEQYF
TRBJ2-5 TRBD2 TRBV11-2 - TGTGCCAGCAGCTTGAGTTGGGGGGGTGAGACCCAGTACTTC CASSLSWGGETQYF
TRBJ2-2 TRBD2 TRBV27 - TGTGCCAGCAGAAAACCGGGACTAGCGGGATCCGGGGAGCTGTTTTTT CASRKPGLAGSGELFF
TRBJ1-1 - TRBV9 - TGTGCCAGCAGCCCAGTCATTTTGGGAGCTTTCTTT CASSPVILGAFF
TRBJ2-1 - TRBV20-1 once TGCAGTGCTAGTCGCTCTCCGGGAGTGTACAATGAGCAGTTCTTC CSASRSPGVYNEQFF
TRBJ2-7 - TRBV4-1 - TGCGCCAGCAGCCAAGAGGGAGTCACCTACGAGCAGTACTTC CASSQEGVTYEQYF
TRBJ2-7 TRBD1 TRBV18 - TGTGCCAGCTCCCGACAGGGGGATTCCTACGAGCAGTACTTC CASSRQGDSYEQYF
TRBJ2-7 TRBD1 TRBV5-1 - TGCGCCAGCAGCTTGCCTAGGGGACAGAACCTTTACGAGCAGTACTTC CASSLPRGQNLYEQYF
TRBJ1-2 - TRBV28 - TGTGCCAGCAGCCTCAACCAAGGGGGGTATGGCTACACCTTC CASSLNQGGYGYTF
TRBJ2-1 - TRBV30 few TGTGCCTGGAGTGTACAGACGGGACTCGGGGAGTGTTTCTTC CAWSVQTGLGECFF
TRBJ2-3 - TRBV19 - TGTGCCAGTCGTCAGGGTAATAGGTTCACAGATACGCAGTATTTT CASRQGNRFTDTQYF
TRBJ2-7 TRBD1 TRBV30 - TGTGCCTGGAGTAAGGGACAGGGGACCGAGCAGTACTTC CAWSKGQGTEQYF
TRBJ1-2 TRBD1 TRBV19 - TGTGCCAGTACTACAGGGGGCGAGATCTATGGCTACACCTTC CASTTGGEIYGYTF
TRBJ2-5 - TRBV19 - TGTGCCAGTAGTTCCCAGGGGACCCAGTACTTC CASSSQGTQYF
TRBJ1-1 - TRBV2 - TGTGCCAGCAGTACAGAAGAGAACACTGAAGCTTTCTTT CASSTEENTEAFF
TRBJ1-2 TRBD1 TRBV30 - TGTGCCTGGAGTGTAAACAGGGGCTACTATGGCTACACCTTC CAWSVNRGYYGYTF
TRBJ2-5 TRBD2 TRBV18 - TGTGCCAGCTCGCCGACTAGCGGGAGGGCCGGGGAGACCCAGTACTTC CASSPTSGRAGETQYF
TRBJ2-1 TRBD2 TRBV5-4 - TGTGCCAGCAGCTTAACTAGCGGGGACAATGAGCAGTTCTTC CASSLTSGDNEQFF
TRBJ2-1 TRBD2 TRBV18 - TGTGCCAGCTCACCGGGGACTAGCGGGAGGGCGCCCAAGCAGTTCTTC CASSPGTSGRAPKQFF
TRBJ2-2 TRBD2 TRBV2 - TGTGCCAGCAGGGAGACTAGCGGGAGTTTGAACACCGGGGAGCTGTTTTTT CASRETSGSLNTGELFF
TRBJ2-2 TRBD1 TRBV4-1 - TGCGCCAGCAGCCAATGGCCTGATCTCCGGGACAGCACCGGGGAGCTGTTTTTT CASSQWPDLRDSTGELFF
TRBJ1-2 - TRBV5-8 once TGTGCCAGCCAACACAGAGCTAACTATGGCTACACCTTC CASQHRANYGYTF
TRBJ2-3 TRBD1 TRBV24-1 - TGTGCCACCAGTGATTGGCAGGGGGAAGATACGCAGTATTTT CATSDWQGEDTQYF
TRBJ1-1 TRBD1 TRBV7-9 - TGTGCCAGCAGCCCGGGACAGGGGTTGGGCACTGAAGCTTTCTTT CASSPGQGLGTEAFF
TRBJ2-7 TRBD2 TRBV10-3 - TGTGCCATCAGTGAAGGGACTAGCGGTTCCTACGAGCAGTACTTC CAISEGTSGSYEQYF
TRBJ1-2 TRBD1 TRBV7-2 - TGTGCCAGCACCCGGACAGGCCTATATGGCTACACCTTC CASTRTGLYGYTF
TRBJ2-1 - TRBV5-1 - TGCGCCAGCAGCTTGGATGTGGGGGGCGGAAATGAGCAGTTCTTC CASSLDVGGGNEQFF
TRBJ2-3 TRBD2 TRBV3-1/TRBV3-2 - TGTGCCAGCAGCCAAGGTTCCAGCGGGAGTTCAGATACGCAGTATTTT CASSQGSSGSSDTQYF
TRBJ1-4 TRBD1 TRBV2 few TGTGCCAGCAGTGATCGACAGGGGTCTGGAAAACTGTTTTTT CASSDRQGSGKLFF
TRBJ2-3 TRBD2 TRBV30 medium-sized TGTGCCTGGCCTCTGCTCGGCGGGAGGGCCGGAGATACGCAGTATTTT CAWPLLGGRAGDTQYF
TRBJ2-7 TRBD1 TRBV5-1 - TGCGCCAGCAGCTTGGCGATCGGGACAGCGGTTCCCTACGAGCAGTACTTC CASSLAIGTAVPYEQYF
TRBJ1-5 - TRBV19 - TGTGCCAGTAGTAGATGGGGGGAAGACAATCAGCCCCAGCATTTT CASSRWGEDNQPQHF
TRBJ1-6 - TRBV5-4 - TGTGCCAGCAGCTTGACAGGGAATTCACCCCTCCACTTT CASSLTGNSPLHF
TRBJ1-1 - TRBV12-3/TRBV12-4 - TGTGCCAGCAGTTTCCCCCCGACAGAAGCTTTCTTT CASSFPPTEAFF
TRBJ1-5 TRBD1 TRBV11-2 - TGTGCCAGCAGCTTAGAAGGGGGCGCGGGGCAGCCCCAGCATTTT CASSLEGGAGQPQHF
TRBJ2-6 TRBD1 TRBV19 - TGTGCCAGTAGTATAGATCTGGTGCCAGGGGGTTGGTCCACGACGGACTCTGGGGCCAACGTCCTGACTTTC CASSIDLVPGGWSTTDSGANVLTF
TRBJ1-3 - TRBV10-1 - TGCGCCAGCAGCAGGGGAGCTGGAAACACCATATATTTT CASSRGAGNTIYF
TRBJ2-7 TRBD1 TRBV7-8 - TGTGCCAGCAGCTTAGTCCGGGGGGGACAGGGGCGGAACGAGCAGTACTTC CASSLVRGGQGRNEQYF
TRBJ1-1 - TRBV6-5 - TGTGCCAGCAGTTACTCGACACCGCAGTCGAGTGAAGCTTTCTTT CASSYSTPQSSEAFF
TRBJ2-1 - TRBV5-1 - TGCGCCAGCAGCTTGGCCGAGGGAGGCCCCCCCGAGCAGTTCTTC CASSLAEGGPPEQFF
TRBJ1-2 TRBD1 TRBV19 - TGTGCCAGTAGCTGGGACAGAAACTATGGCTACACCTTC CASSWDRNYGYTF
TRBJ1-6 - TRBV11-2 - TGTGCCAGCAGCTTAGAAGACAATTCACCCCTCCACTTT CASSLEDNSPLHF
TRBJ2-7 TRBD2 TRBV3-1/TRBV3-2 - TGTGCCAGCAGCCATCGCTTAAATCTAGCGGGAGGGGACGAGCAGTACTTC CASSHRLNLAGGDEQYF
TRBJ1-2 TRBD1 TRBV2 - TGTGCCAGCAGTGGGCTAACAGGGGGCGATGGCTACACCTTC CASSGLTGGDGYTF
TRBJ2-5 - TRBV5-4 - TGTGCCAGCAGCATTCCACAAGAGACCCAGTACTTC CASSIPQETQYF
TRBJ2-7 - TRBV18 - TGTGCCAGCTCACTCTCGGGCACAACCTACGAGCAGTACTTC CASSLSGTTYEQYF
TRBJ1-6 - TRBV27 - TGTGCCAGCAGACCGAGGCAGGGGCGGAATTCACCCCTCCACTTT CASRPRQGRNSPLHF
TRBJ1-4 - TRBV5-1 - TGCGCCAGCCGACCAAGAGTTAATGAAAAACTGTTTTTT CASRPRVNEKLFF